This entry features one T cell receptor (beta chain) sequence. In the authors' workflow: Amplification with reference gene primers provided the estimates of nucleated cell counts. Profiled with immunoSEQ multiplex PCR; TCRdb holds only in-frame clones, not every one. For V, J and clone size, that table is used; D and trimming come from the DNA. The sample carries around 24,000 clones, roughly nine tenths recorded once. The sample is drawn from a study of blood T cell repertoires in COVID-19. Background on the study: Researchers got acute and convalescent COVID-19 samples from the United States, Italy and Spain.

Trimming shortened V by 3 bases and J by 4 bases, and 22 bases separated the two germline ends. This CDR3 region has 17 residues. Germline-derived CDR1 and CDR2 are SGDLS and YYNGEE. V and J are TRBV9 and TRBJ1-2, with D possibly being TRBD1 (5 bases). This TCR was sampled from a woman between 65 and 79 years old with active COVID-19. The sample was peripheral blood. The CDR3, as DNA: TGTGCCAGCAGCGCTTCGATGGGGGGATGGGCCCTCTATGGCTACACCTTC. Translation: CASSASMGGWALYGYTF. Variable domain in full (rest from reference TRBV9 and TRBJ1-2): DSGVTQTPKHLITATGQRVTLRCSPRSGDLSVYWYQQSLDQGLQFLIQYYNGEERAKGNILERFSAQQFPDLHSELNLSSLELGDSALYFCASSASMGGWALYGYTFGSGTRLTVV.